This is a list of T cell receptor beta chains from one sample in a study of identical twins. TCRdb passed the 5' RACE reads through MiXCR, listing each CDR3 protein once. The sample lists 1,800,000 or so distinct CDR3 sequences, about 31% occurring once. The sequenced sample was cord blood. The source is a newborn girl in good health. Each CDR3 is given with its conserved first and last residue. D genes are given only for firm matches. Size values are once, few and many counts, or a class for expanded clones, and some rows have none.

j_call | v_call | d_call | clone_size | cdr3_nt | cdr3_aa
TRBJ2-7 | TRBV6-6 | TRBD2 | many | TGTGCCAGCAGTTACGGGACTATCACCTACGAGCAGTACTTC | CASSYGTITYEQYF
TRBJ1-2 | TRBV29-1 | - | many | TGCAGCGTTGAACCAGGCTACACCTTC | CSVEPGYTF
TRBJ2-7 | TRBV25-1 | - | many | TGTGCCAGCAGTGATCCTAGAACCAGCTACGAGCAGTACTTC | CASSDPRTSYEQYF
TRBJ2-7 | TRBV7-2 | TRBD1 | - | TGTGCCAGCAGCTTAGTCGGGACAGGGGGGGTTTACGAGCAGTACTTC | CASSLVGTGGVYEQYF
TRBJ2-3 | TRBV7-2 | - | few | TGTGCCAGCAGCTTAGGAGGAACGGGTACGCAGTATTTT | CASSLGGTGTQYF
TRBJ2-2 | TRBV4-1 | - | once | TGCGCCAGCAGCCAAGGAAGCCCCGGGGAGCTGTTTTTT | CASSQGSPGELFF
TRBJ2-1 | TRBV5-1 | - | - | TGCGCCAGCACATCGCACCTCAATGAGCAGTTCTTC | CASTSHLNEQFF
TRBJ2-3 | TRBV28 | - | - | TGTGCCAGCAGTTTGGGCTGGAGGGGGGATACGCAGTATTTT | CASSLGWRGDTQYF
TRBJ1-4 | TRBV30 | TRBD1 | - | TGTGCCTGGAGTCCGACAGGGCGCTCCGAAAAACTGTTTTTT | CAWSPTGRSEKLFF
TRBJ2-1 | TRBV11-3 | - | - | TGTGCCAGCAGCCGGACCGACGAGGGGCAAGAGACCCAGTTCTTC | CASSRTDEGQETQFF
TRBJ2-3 | TRBV7-6 | - | few | TGTGCCAGCAGCCTACTAGTGAAGGCAGATACGCAGTATTTT | CASSLLVKADTQYF
TRBJ2-1 | TRBV6-5 | - | - | TGTGCCAGCAGTTACTCGAGGGCCCCCTCCTACAATGAGCAGTTCTTC | CASSYSRAPSYNEQFF
TRBJ2-4 | TRBV5-1 | TRBD1 | - | TGCGCCAGCAGACGGGGGACAGGGAAAAACATTCAGTACTTC | CASRRGTGKNIQYF
TRBJ2-3 | TRBV5-1 | - | - | TGCGCCAGCAGCTTGGTCAGGGGAAGTACGCAGTATTTT | CASSLVRGSTQYF
TRBJ1-2 | TRBV12-3/TRBV12-4 | TRBD1 | few | TGTGCCAGCTCAAAGGGGACAGACTATGGCTACACCTTC | CASSKGTDYGYTF
TRBJ2-7 | TRBV6-2/TRBV6-3 | - | - | TGTGCCAGCAGTCCCGGCGACTGGCACTTCGAGCAGTACTTC | CASSPGDWHFEQYF
TRBJ2-7 | TRBV10-2 | - | many | TGCGCCAGTACAACAGGGAGGTACGAGCAGTACTTC | CASTTGRYEQYF
TRBJ2-4 | TRBV20-1 | TRBD2 | - | TGCAGTGCTACTAGCGGGAAGTCTCATGCCAAAAACATTCAGTACTTC | CSATSGKSHAKNIQYF
TRBJ2-1 | TRBV13 | TRBD1 | few | TGTGCCAGCAGCTTAGGTTCAGGGGGTTATTACAATGAGCAGTTCTTC | CASSLGSGGYYNEQFF
TRBJ2-6 | TRBV6-5 | - | few | TGTGCCAGCAGTTACTCACCCTTTGGGGCCAACGTCCTGACTTTC | CASSYSPFGANVLTF
TRBJ2-5 | TRBV9 | - | - | TGTGCCAGCAGCGTAGGAGCTTTAGCGTGGGAGACCCAGTACTTC | CASSVGALAWETQYF
TRBJ2-3 | TRBV5-6 | - | - | TGTGCCAGCAGCATCACATTAAGGGAGAACACAGATACGCAGTATTTT | CASSITLRENTDTQYF
TRBJ1-6 | TRBV4-2 | TRBD1 | few | TGTGCCAGCAGCCAACGGACAGGGGGAGCGAATAATTCACCCCTCCACTTT | CASSQRTGGANNSPLHF
TRBJ1-5 | TRBV2 | - | - | TGTGCCAGCAGTGTTGCCAGGAATCAGCCCCAGCATTTT | CASSVARNQPQHF